These 30 T cell receptor beta chains originate from one sample sequenced in a study of shared T cell receptors in the human thymus. The data were produced by immunoSEQ multiplex PCR, yet TCRdb's version contains in-frame clones alone and is incomplete. The data contain 640,000 or so clones, about 89% of them seen just once; the ten biggest clones take up roughly 0.0089%. These sequences were also reported in another study, on human thymus T cells.

The sequenced sample consisted of thymocytes. These receptors were collected from a boy in the first two years of life with a congenital heart defect.

The J gene is TRBJ1-5, the V gene TRBV23-1; D gene unclear. TRBV23-1 is an ORF, and what it does is uncertain. V lost 6 bases to trimming and J lost 0 bases, with 9 bases between them. The CDR3 runs to 14 residues. CDR3 amino acids: CASRPGYSNQPQHF. In DNA form, the CDR3 reads TGCGCCAGCAGACCGGGATATAGCAATCAGCCCCAGCATTTT.

The DNA of the CDR3 is TGTGCCAGCAGTTTGGTATCAGGGGCGGTCGGGGAGCTGTTTTTT. Translated, it gives CASSLVSGAVGELFF. The chain links TRBV2 to TRBJ2-2; D possibly corresponds to TRBD1 (6 bases). Trimming removed 5 bases at V and 7 bases at J, with 17 bases between. The CDR3 loop spans 15 amino acids. Germline CDR1 and CDR2: SNHLY and FYNNEI.

The genes are TRBV15 and TRBJ2-3, with D unclear. The CDR3 runs 13 residues. Per germline, CDR1 LNHNV and CDR2 YYDKDF (reference sequence). V gave up 0 bases and J gave up 3 bases, with 4 bases separating them. CDR3 nucleotide sequence: TGTGCCACCAGCAGAGATGTAACAGATACGCAGTATTTT. Translating gives CATSRDVTDTQYF.

This chain joins TRBV27 and TRBJ2-7; 7 nucleotides line up with TRBD1. After removal of 2 bases from V and 2 bases from J, the junction contained 6 bases not matched to a gene. This CDR3 has 15 residues. Germline CDR1 is MNHEY and CDR2 is SMNVEV (reference sequence). The CDR3 here is CASSLVGRGTYEQYF. The CDR3 DNA reads TGTGCCAGCAGTTTAGTAGGCAGGGGGACCTACGAGCAGTACTTC.

J is TRBJ2-2 and V is TRBV28, with 7 bases that match TRBD1. The germline gives CDR1 MDHEN, CDR2 SYDVKM. V lost 7 bases and J lost 5; bases outside the gene matches: 10. The CDR3 is 15 residues long. Here the CDR3 DNA reads TGTGCCAGCATGGACCTGGACAGGAAGACCGGGGAGCTGTTTTTT. This sequence encodes CASMDLDRKTGELFF.

The rearrangement links TRBV5-1 to TRBJ2-5; the match to TRBD2 covers 13 bases. The CDR3 extends over 19 amino acids. Germline CDR1 SGHRS, CDR2 YFSETQ. Trimming at V came to 0 bases and at J to 4 bases, leaving 12 bases not matched to a gene. The CDR3 sequence: CASSLEPPRLAGGRETQYF. DNA for the CDR3: TGCGCCAGCAGCTTGGAGCCCCCCAGACTAGCGGGGGGACGAGAGACCCAGTACTTC.

About this clone itself: The junction and the germline gene differ at one end; a read error may be behind it. The chain has TRBV11-2 and TRBJ2-1; 8 nucleotides match TRBD1. This CDR3 spans 11 amino acids. Germline V gene data show CDR1 as SGHAT and CDR2 as FQNNGV. CDR3 nucleotides: TGTGCCAGCAGCTGGACAGGGTGGTTGGTCTTC. Protein: CASSWTGWLVF.

The chain joins TRBV5-6 to TRBJ2-7; 9 bases align to TRBD2. This CDR3 is 15 amino acids long. V lost 2 bases to trimming and J lost 0 bases; unmatched junction nucleotides: 3. The germline gives CDR1 SGHDT, CDR2 YYEEEE. CDR3: CASSFSGGLSYEQYF. The CDR3 nucleotides read TGTGCCAGCAGCTTTAGCGGGGGCCTCTCCTACGAGCAGTACTTC.

V gene TRBV4-3 combines with J gene TRBJ2-7; 9 bases align to TRBD2. This CDR3 has 17 residues. V was pared by 0 bases and J by 6 bases, with 12 bases of the junction left unmatched. The germline V gene has CDR1 LGHNA and CDR2 YSLEER. The CDR3 region has the DNA TGCGCCAGCAGCCAAGATGGCATAGCGGGAGAAAGCCGCGAGCAGTACTTC. It yields the protein CASSQDGIAGESREQYF.

This clone was counted a few times. Here the CDR3 DNA reads TGTGCCAGCCGGTCAGGGATCGTCACCGGGGAGCTGTTTTTT. This translates into CASRSGIVTGELFF. The rearrangement uses TRBV11-2 and TRBJ2-2; D might be TRBD1 (5 bases). The V gene's germline CDR1 is SGHAT and CDR2 FQNNGV. The CDR3 runs to 14 residues. Trimming took 8 bases from V and 4 from J, leaving 14 bases between them.

The genes are TRBV4-3 and TRBJ2-7; the match to TRBD2 covers 8 bases. This CDR3 is 17 amino acids long. Trimming cost V 0 bases and J 2 bases; bases outside gene matches: 9. CDR1 is LGHNA and CDR2 is YSLEER in the germline V gene. The CDR3 spells CASSQDRPASGPYEQYF. CDR3 nucleotides: TGCGCCAGCAGCCAAGATAGGCCGGCTAGCGGGCCCTACGAGCAGTACTTC.

The chain uses TRBV6-1 and TRBJ2-4; TRBD2 aligns across 12 bases. The CDR3 loop spans 20 amino acids. From germline, CDR1 is MNHNS and CDR2 SASEGT. Trimming removed 2 bases from V and 1 base from J; junction bases left unmatched: 12. The CDR3, as DNA: TGTGCCAGCAGTGAACAAAATCTAGCGGGAGGGCCGTTGGCCAAAAACATTCAGTACTTC. This translates into CASSEQNLAGGPLAKNIQYF.

The chain carries TRBV7-8 and TRBJ2-6; tentative D call: TRBD1 (5 bases). Germline lookup yields CDR1 SGHVS and CDR2 FQNEAQ. There are 18 residues in the CDR3. The germline V and J ends were trimmed by 0 bases and 0 bases, with 12 bases remaining between them. The CDR3 protein is CASSLAAGWGSGANVLTF. The CDR3, as DNA: TGTGCCAGCAGCTTAGCGGCAGGGTGGGGCTCTGGGGCCAACGTCCTGACTTTC.

The V gene is TRBV25-1, the J gene TRBJ1-5; 8 bases agree with TRBD1. V dropped 9 bases and J dropped 6; count of bases not matched to a gene: 10. Germline CDR1 and CDR2: MGHDK and SYGVNS. The CDR3 is 14 residues long. The chain's CDR3 is CASQDRASRQPQHF. DNA of the CDR3: TGTGCCAGTCAGGACAGGGCCAGCCGTCAGCCCCAGCATTTT.

In its sample, this clone was seen a few times. This chain joins TRBV6-5 and TRBJ1-1, with D maybe TRBD1 (5 bases). The CDR3 is 15 amino acids. CDR1 is MNHEY, CDR2 SVGAGI, per germline. V dropped 6 bases and J dropped 1 base, with 15 bases sitting between them. CDR3 amino acids: CASRYVRDSNTEAFF. The CDR3 nucleotides are TGTGCCAGCAGATATGTCAGGGATTCGAACACTGAAGCTTTCTTT.

The V call is TRBV4-3, the J call TRBJ1-2, with D tentatively TRBD1 (5 bases). The V gene's germline CDR1 is LGHNA and CDR2 YSLEER. Trimming stripped 3 bases from V and 3 bases from J, with 11 bases between. This CDR3 has 14 amino acids. In nucleotides, the CDR3 is TGCGCCAGCAGCCAGGACTGGGGGGACTATGGCTACACCTTC. Translation gives CASSQDWGDYGYTF.

V usage is TRBV7-9 and J usage is TRBJ2-3, with a weak D call TRBD1 (6 bases). Per germline, CDR1 SEHNR and CDR2 FQNEAQ (reference sequence). CDR3 length: 14 residues. V lost 5 bases and J 4 bases, leaving 13 bases between the germline ends. The DNA for the CDR3 is TGTGCCAGCAGCGGCACCCCAGGGGCAGATACGCAGTATTTT. It encodes CASSGTPGADTQYF.

The chain carries TRBV27 and TRBJ1-5; TRBD1 matches at 8 bases. CDR3 size: 15 residues. Germline values: CDR1 MNHEY, CDR2 SMNVEV (reference sequence). V lost 2 bases and J lost 5; bases outside the gene matches: 5. CDR3 bases: TGTGCCAGCAGTTTACGGACAGGGCAGGATCAGCCCCAGCATTTT. Amino acid sequence: CASSLRTGQDQPQHF.

The CDR3, as DNA: TGTGCCACCAGCAGATTCCGAACAGGGGGCTTGTATGGCTACACCTTC. It yields the protein CATSRFRTGGLYGYTF. The chain carries TRBV15 and TRBJ1-2; TRBD1 aligns across 9 bases. This CDR3 has 16 residues. Trimming removed 2 bases from V and 5 bases from J; junction bases left unmatched: 9. CDR1 LNHNV and CDR2 YYDKDF come from the germline V gene (reference sequence).

CDR3 in amino acids: CASGLAGTPNTEAFF. The DNA for the CDR3 is TGTGCTAGTGGTTTAGCAGGGACACCGAACACTGAAGCTTTCTTT. The chain couples TRBV12-5 to TRBJ1-1; TRBD1 might be the D (6 bases). V was pared by 3 bases and J by 1 base, with 12 bases between. CDR1 LGHNT and CDR2 FRNRAP come from the germline V gene. The CDR3 is 15 residues long.

The chain joins TRBV29-1 to TRBJ2-7; possibly TRBD1 for D (6 bases). The CDR3 has 13 amino acids. Germline lookup yields CDR1 SQVTM and CDR2 ANQGSEA. Trimming took 7 bases from V and 0 from J, leaving 13 bases between them. CDR3 sequence reads: CSGAGQNSYEQYF. The CDR3 nucleotides are TGCAGCGGGGCAGGACAGAACTCCTACGAGCAGTACTTC.

This clone was detected once. The chain combines TRBV5-6 with TRBJ2-1; TRBD2 aligns across 13 bases. Germline-derived CDR1 and CDR2 are SGHDT and YYEEEE. This CDR3 is built from 16 residues. J gave up 10 bases and V 0 bases, and 7 bases lay outside the gene matches. The CDR3, as DNA: TGTGCCAGCAGCTTGGGAATGACTAGCGGGAGGAGGGAGCAGTTCTTC. It encodes CASSLGMTSGRREQFF. The variable domain in full, with the rest retrieved from reference TRBV5-6 and TRBJ2-1, is DAGVTQSPTHLIKTRGQQVTLRCSPKSGHDTVSWYQQALGQGPQFIFQYYEEEERQRGNFPDRFSGHQFPNYSSELNVNALLLGDSALYLCASSLGMTSGRREQFFGPGTRLTVL.

The rearrangement uses TRBV10-3 and TRBJ2-7; TRBD1 matches at 8 bases. Germline V lookup: CDR1 ENHRY, CDR2 SYGVKD. The CDR3 runs to 15 residues. V shed 2 bases, J shed 6 bases, and the junction held 9 bases outside the gene matches. CDR3 coding DNA: TGTGCCATCAGTGAGGTCTCAGGGGGCCAGCGCGAGCAGTACTTC. It yields the protein CAISEVSGGQREQYF.

In its sample, this clone was seen a few times. The rearrangement uses TRBV7-6 and TRBJ2-2; D might be TRBD2 (6 bases). The CDR3 is 18 amino acids. V was trimmed by 0 bases and J by 7 bases, leaving 21 bases between them. The germline gives CDR1 SGHVS, CDR2 FNYEAQ. CDR3 in DNA: TGTGCCAGCAGCTTAGCGCTTTCCAGTTGGCGGGGCTTCGGGGAGCTGTTTTTT. This codes for CASSLALSSWRGFGELFF.

J is TRBJ1-5 and V is TRBV27, with 11 bases identical to TRBD1. The CDR3 covers 16 residues. V was pared by 5 bases and J by 5 bases, with 8 bases of the junction left unmatched. Germline CDR1 is MNHEY and CDR2 is SMNVEV (reference sequence). The CDR3 region is CASSTRTGGADQPQHF. Written as DNA, the CDR3 is TGTGCCAGCAGTACCCGGACAGGGGGCGCGGATCAGCCCCAGCATTTT.

This clone was recorded once. V usage is TRBV6-6 and J usage is TRBJ1-2, with 8 positions matching TRBD1. The CDR3 covers 16 residues. The V gene's germline CDR1 is MNHNY and CDR2 SVGAGI (reference sequence). V was clipped by 5 bases and J by 1 base; unmatched bases: 9. The CDR3 DNA is TGTGCCAGCAGTGGACAGGGCAAGGGACTTAACTATGGCTACACCTTC. It is translated as CASSGQGKGLNYGYTF.

Turning to this clone: Without the conserved terminal phenylalanine or tryptophan, this CDR3 likely stems from a read error. It is unclear where the CDR3 begins or ends on the DNA, so no DNA is shown, and the CDR3 is as TCRdb lists it. The chain links TRBV27 to TRBJ1-2; the table's TRBD1 call for D was not verified on the DNA. A total of 13 residues make up the CDR3, ends included. Germline-derived CDR1 and CDR2 are MNHEY and SMNVEV (reference sequence). This CDR3 reads CASSLEDRDPVSR.

This chain links TRBV5-1 with TRBJ2-1; 7 bases agree with TRBD2. Germline lookup yields CDR1 SGHRS and CDR2 YFSETQ. The V segment lost 0 bases and the J segment 1 base; nucleotides outside the gene matches: 7. The CDR3 length is 17 residues. This CDR3 reads CASSLGGAGISYNEQFF. CDR3 coding DNA: TGCGCCAGCAGCTTGGGGGGAGCGGGGATTTCCTACAATGAGCAGTTCTTC.

The rearrangement links TRBV5-1 to TRBJ2-3; 9 nucleotides agree with TRBD2. The CDR3 has 15 residues. The trim removed 3 bases at V and 4 bases at J, leaving 6 bases unmatched. Germline V lookup: CDR1 SGHRS, CDR2 YFSETQ. The CDR3 DNA reads TGCGCCAGCAGCTCTGAAAGACTAGCGGCAGATACGCAGTATTTT. This encodes CASSSERLAADTQYF.

This chain uses TRBV28 with TRBJ1-4, with D hard to call. Trimming stripped 5 bases from V and 8 bases from J, with 24 bases between. The CDR3 runs 17 residues. The germline V gene has CDR1 MDHEN and CDR2 SYDVKM. DNA of the CDR3: TGTGCCAGCAGTCCACAACCTCGGACTCGGGCACGAGAAAAACTGTTTTTT. This gives the protein CASSPQPRTRAREKLFF. Looking up the rest from reference TRBV28 and TRBJ1-4 gives the full variable domain: DVKVTQSSRYLVKRTGEKVFLECVQDMDHENMFWYRQDPGLGLRLIYFSYDVKMKEKGDIPEGYSVSREKKERFSLILESASTNQTSMYLCASSPQPRTRAREKLFFGSGTQLSVL.